Listed below are T cell receptor beta chains from one sample, sequenced in a study of vaccination and CD4 T cells after COVID-19. Their cognate antigens are unknown. TCRdb used MiXCR to reprocess the PCR reads, holding one entry per CDR3 protein. Of approximately 8,600 distinct CDR3 sequences listed, more than 45% are singletons. The source material was CD4+ T cells from blood, cultured in vitro. The receptors here all came from a human donor in good health. Both conserved end residues are part of each CDR3. The order of the fields is clone size, V gene, J gene, D gene, CDR3 protein, CDR3 DNA. D genes are given only for firm matches. Clone size is shown for a subset of rows, as once, few, many or a class of expanded clone.

abundance: .; v_gene: TRBV20-1; j_gene: TRBJ2-3; d_gene: .; CDR3aa: CSASQHSDTQYF; CDR3nt: TGCAGTGCCTCACAGCATTCTGATACGCAGTATTTT
abundance: .; v_gene: TRBV20-1; j_gene: TRBJ2-5; d_gene: .; CDR3aa: CSARDNRGMQETQYF; CDR3nt: TGCAGTGCTAGAGATAATAGGGGGATGCAGGAGACCCAGTACTTC
abundance: few; v_gene: TRBV10-3; j_gene: TRBJ2-7; d_gene: TRBD2; CDR3aa: CAISDPGLAAYEQYF; CDR3nt: TGTGCCATCAGTGATCCGGGACTAGCTGCCTACGAGCAGTACTTC
abundance: .; v_gene: TRBV7-9; j_gene: TRBJ1-5; d_gene: TRBD1; CDR3aa: CASSLGLSDRVYQPQHF; CDR3nt: TGTGCCAGCAGCTTAGGGTTATCCGACAGGGTATATCAGCCCCAGCATTTT
abundance: .; v_gene: TRBV11-2; j_gene: TRBJ1-1; d_gene: .; CDR3aa: CASSFTITGMSEAFF; CDR3nt: TGTGCCAGCAGCTTTACAATCACAGGGATGTCTGAAGCTTTCTTT
abundance: .; v_gene: TRBV6-5; j_gene: TRBJ1-1; d_gene: .; CDR3aa: CASSFGGPGTEAFF; CDR3nt: TGTGCCAGCAGTTTTGGCGGACCCGGGACTGAAGCTTTCTTT
abundance: .; v_gene: TRBV6-2/TRBV6-3; j_gene: TRBJ2-7; d_gene: TRBD2; CDR3aa: CASSYAGGHEQYF; CDR3nt: TGTGCCAGCAGTTACGCGGGGGGCCACGAGCAGTACTTC
abundance: .; v_gene: TRBV4-3; j_gene: TRBJ2-5; d_gene: .; CDR3aa: CASSQGHRDQETQYF; CDR3nt: TGCGCCAGCAGCCAGGGACATCGGGATCAAGAGACCCAGTACTTC
abundance: once; v_gene: TRBV20-1; j_gene: TRBJ1-3; d_gene: .; CDR3aa: CSARERAGGLYF; CDR3nt: TGCAGTGCTAGAGAGAGGGCAGGAGGTCTGTATTTT
abundance: .; v_gene: TRBV5-1; j_gene: TRBJ1-1; d_gene: .; CDR3aa: CASSLGQVGENTEAFF; CDR3nt: TGCGCCAGCAGCTTGGGGCAGGTTGGGGAGAACACTGAAGCTTTCTTT
abundance: .; v_gene: TRBV29-1; j_gene: TRBJ1-3; d_gene: .; CDR3aa: CSVVRGGNTIYF; CDR3nt: TGCAGCGTTGTTAGGGGGGGAAACACCATATATTTT
abundance: .; v_gene: TRBV2; j_gene: TRBJ1-1; d_gene: .; CDR3aa: CASSERGGTEAFF; CDR3nt: TGTGCCAGCAGTGAAAGGGGAGGTACTGAAGCTTTCTTT
abundance: .; v_gene: TRBV20-1; j_gene: TRBJ2-1; d_gene: TRBD2; CDR3aa: CSARGAASGIGEQFF; CDR3nt: TGCAGTGCTAGAGGCGCAGCTAGCGGGATAGGTGAGCAGTTCTTC
abundance: .; v_gene: TRBV5-6; j_gene: TRBJ1-6; d_gene: .; CDR3aa: CASSSGAGALNSPLHF; CDR3nt: TGTGCCAGCAGCTCGGGGGCGGGGGCGTTGAATTCACCCCTCCACTTT
abundance: .; v_gene: TRBV28; j_gene: TRBJ1-1; d_gene: .; CDR3aa: CASSLYTRGAFF; CDR3nt: TGTGCCAGCAGTTTATATACTCGGGGGGCTTTCTTT
abundance: .; v_gene: TRBV28; j_gene: TRBJ2-7; d_gene: .; CDR3aa: CASSQLAISYEQYF; CDR3nt: TGTGCCAGCAGCCAATTAGCGATCTCCTACGAGCAGTACTTC
abundance: few; v_gene: TRBV6-1; j_gene: TRBJ1-2; d_gene: TRBD1; CDR3aa: CASRTGGNYGYTF; CDR3nt: TGTGCCAGCAGGACAGGGGGAAACTATGGCTACACCTTC
abundance: .; v_gene: TRBV4-1; j_gene: TRBJ2-7; d_gene: .; CDR3aa: CASSQPGRGDSYEQYF; CDR3nt: TGCGCCAGCAGCCAACCGGGCAGGGGGGACTCCTACGAGCAGTACTTC